The 4 T cell receptor beta chains below were found in one sample sequenced in a study of cytomegalovirus exposure and HLA in healthy donors. A multiplex PCR was run with 60 Vbeta primers and 13 Jbeta primers. The table came from immunoSEQ multiplex PCR; TCRdb's copy has only in-frame clones and leaves some out. The sample has approximately 140,000 clones; approximately 88% are singletons. Material: PBMCs. These receptors were obtained from a woman aged 40 to 50 in good health and CMV-seronegative.

The V call is TRBV7-9, the J call TRBJ2-3, with a weak D call TRBD1 (6 bases). The CDR3 has 13 amino acids. Looked up from germline, CDR1 is SEHNR and CDR2 is FQNEAQ (reference sequence). V was trimmed by 6 bases and J by 2 bases, leaving 9 bases between them. The DNA for the CDR3 is TGTGCCAGCAGACAGGGCAACACAGATACGCAGTATTTT. Amino acid sequence: CASRQGNTDTQYF. The variable domain in full, completed from reference TRBV7-9 and TRBJ2-3, reads DTGVSQNPRHKITKRGQNVTFRCDPISEHNRLYWYRQTLGQGPEFLTYFQNEAQLEKSRLLSDRFSAERPKGSFSTLEIQRTEQGDSAMYLCASRQGNTDTQYFGPGTRLTVL.

The chain uses TRBV18 and TRBJ2-1, with D perhaps matching TRBD1 (6 bases). Germline CDR1 reads KGHSH; CDR2 reads LQKENI. Trimming removed 2 bases from V and 4 bases from J, with 15 bases in between. The CDR3 loop spans 16 amino acids. The CDR3 protein is CASSPSQGQDYNEQFF. In DNA form, the CDR3 reads TGTGCCAGCTCACCATCGCAGGGGCAGGATTACAATGAGCAGTTCTTC.

CDR3 loop: CAWNLEYEQFF. CDR3 bases: TGTGCCTGGAATCTGGAGTATGAGCAGTTCTTC. The V gene is TRBV30, the J gene TRBJ2-1; D is uncertain. Germline-derived CDR1 and CDR2 are GTSNPN and SVGIG (reference sequence). The length of the CDR3 is 11 residues. The ends were cut back, 4 bases at V and 8 bases at J, with 9 bases in the middle.

The rearrangement uses TRBV27 and TRBJ2-3; 7 nucleotides match TRBD1. This CDR3 is built from 14 residues. The V gene end was trimmed by 3 bases and the J gene end by 3 bases; junction bases not matched to a gene: 3. CDR1 and CDR2 from the germline V gene are MNHEY and SMNVEV (reference sequence). DNA of the CDR3: TGTGCCAGCAGTTTGTGGGGACAGACAGATACGCAGTATTTT. It specifies CASSLWGQTDTQYF.